This TCR beta chain came from a study of T cell clonality in common variable immunodeficiency. Findings of the study overall: In common variable immunodeficiency, TCR beta chains reportedly carried fewer deletions and N-nucleotide insertions.

V gave up 8 bases and J gave up 4 bases, with 11 bases separating them. In germline, CDR1 is MNHEY, CDR2 SVGEGT. The CDR3 is made up of 12 amino acids. In the case of this clone: Its specificity is not known. Coverage ceases 3 residues before the CDR3 finishes, and the germline J gene fills in the end.

Profiling relied on immunoSEQ multiplex PCR, and the TCRdb table lists in-frame clones only, not all of them. This sample comprises thousands of clones, none seen once only. Replacement immunoglobulin had been given to every CVID subject for at least one year. Donors gave 5 to 8 ml heparinized peripheral whole blood. This TCR was sampled from a human donor with common variable immunodeficiency. Sequencing was carried out using peripheral blood mononuclear cells. The chain is built from TRBV6-2 or TRBV6-3 and TRBJ1-1; no clear D. The CDR3: CASRLGPTEAFF. Partial CDR3 DNA: TGTGCCAGCCGTTTGGGCCCCACTGAA.